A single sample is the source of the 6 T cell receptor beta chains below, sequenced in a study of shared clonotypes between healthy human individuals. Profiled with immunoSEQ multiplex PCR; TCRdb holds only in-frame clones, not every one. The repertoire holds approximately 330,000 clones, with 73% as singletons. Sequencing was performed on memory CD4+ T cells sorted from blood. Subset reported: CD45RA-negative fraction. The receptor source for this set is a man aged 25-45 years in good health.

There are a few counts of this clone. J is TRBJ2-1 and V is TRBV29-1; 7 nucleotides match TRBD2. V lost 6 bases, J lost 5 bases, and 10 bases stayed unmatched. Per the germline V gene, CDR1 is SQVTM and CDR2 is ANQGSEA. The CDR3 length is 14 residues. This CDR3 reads CSVDTTSVNNEQFF. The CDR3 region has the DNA TGCAGCGTAGACACCACTAGCGTCAACAATGAGCAGTTCTTC.

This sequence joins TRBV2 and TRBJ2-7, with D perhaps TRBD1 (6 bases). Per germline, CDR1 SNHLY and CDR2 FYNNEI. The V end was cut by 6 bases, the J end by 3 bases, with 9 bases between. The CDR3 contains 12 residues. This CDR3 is CASRDRDYEQYF. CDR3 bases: TGTGCCAGCAGGGACAGAGACTACGAGCAGTACTTC.

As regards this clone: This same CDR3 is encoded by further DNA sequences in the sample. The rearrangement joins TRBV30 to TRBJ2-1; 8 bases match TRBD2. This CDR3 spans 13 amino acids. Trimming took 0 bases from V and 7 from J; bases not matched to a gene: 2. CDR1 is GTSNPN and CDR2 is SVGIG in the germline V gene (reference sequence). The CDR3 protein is CAWSVGLANEQFF. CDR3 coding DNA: TGTGCCTGGAGTGTTGGACTAGCAAATGAGCAGTTCTTC.

The CDR3 here is CASSLRTGASGNTIYF. As DNA, the CDR3 is TGTGCCAGCAGCCTAAGGACAGGGGCCTCTGGAAACACCATATATTTT. The rearrangement joins TRBV7-2 to TRBJ1-3; 9 bases line up with TRBD1. Germline V gene sequence: CDR1 SGHTA, CDR2 FQGNSA. J gave up 0 bases and V 5 bases, and 5 bases lay outside the gene matches. CDR3 length: 16 residues.

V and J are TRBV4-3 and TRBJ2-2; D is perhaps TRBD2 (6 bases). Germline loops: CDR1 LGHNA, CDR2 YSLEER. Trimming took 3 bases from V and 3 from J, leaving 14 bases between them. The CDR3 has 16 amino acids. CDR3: CASSQNKGLYTGELFF. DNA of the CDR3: TGCGCCAGCAGCCAGAATAAGGGACTGTACACCGGGGAGCTGTTTTTT.

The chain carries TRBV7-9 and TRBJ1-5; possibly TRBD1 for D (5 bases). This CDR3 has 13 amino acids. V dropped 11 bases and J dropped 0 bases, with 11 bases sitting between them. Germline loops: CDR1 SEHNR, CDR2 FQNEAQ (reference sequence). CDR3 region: CAVAGYSNQPQHF. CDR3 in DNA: TGTGCCGTAGCAGGGTATAGCAATCAGCCCCAGCATTTT.